This T cell receptor (beta chain) was profiled in a study of blood T cell repertoires in COVID-19. The overall study: Sites across the United States, Italy and Spain contributed samples from acute and convalescent COVID-19.

This CDR3 comprises 12 residues. The V gene lost 4 bases and the J gene lost 7 bases, with 9 bases spanning the gap. The V gene's germline CDR1 is MNHEY and CDR2 SVGEGT. Profiled with immunoSEQ multiplex PCR; TCRdb holds only in-frame clones, not every one. The profile shows some 250,000 clones, 85% to 90% of them singletons. The chain couples TRBV6-2 or TRBV6-3 to TRBJ2-3; the D gene is possibly TRBD2 (6 bases). The sample comprised peripheral blood. This TCR came from a woman aged 70 to 79 with active or convalescent COVID-19. CDR3 loop: CASSSLAHTQYF. DNA of the CDR3: TGTGCCAGCAGTTCACTAGCTCATACGCAGTATTTT.